One T cell receptor (beta chain) is described in this entry. No antigen is known for it. Base qualities are not provided; no much larger clone lies one nucleotide away. The cohort consisted of some 670 healthy bone marrow donors. Cohort members were all nominally healthy when sampled, although unrecorded immune exposures were likely present. The donor was CMV seropositive and was included in the group of 250 to 300 seropositive cohort members. A peripheral blood sample was collected from each donor, and TCR beta sequencing was performed on peripheral blood mononuclear cells. Genomic DNA was extracted from the blood cell samples with the Qiagen DNeasy Blood Extraction Kit. The CDR3, from cysteine to phenylalanine, totals 14 residues. CDR3 DNA only is kept here, 42 bases in frame from base 1. The germline V gene gives CDR1 as SGHTA and CDR2 as FQGNSA. This sample was taken from a study of cytomegalovirus exposure and HLA in healthy donors (dated by TCRdb to about 2017). Regarding the research as a whole: According to an earlier analysis of several hundred of the donors, 150 million to 200 million T cells yielded roughly 100 million unique TCR beta sequences and approximately 280 Gb of sequence data. An early release that covered some 630 HLA-typed donors contained 250 to 350 gigabases of sequencing data and 80 million or so unique TCR sequences. Among the roughly 400 genotyped donors, around 81% belonged to the genetic ancestry cluster associated with self-reported Caucasian donors. The study aimed to test whether cataloging public T cell receptors could reveal signatures of past pathogen exposure. The T cell repertoires of 666 subjects were profiled by immunosequencing and related to cytomegalovirus serostatus. Besides the first cohort of hundreds of subjects, a separate validation cohort made up of 90 to 150 different subjects was used. High-throughput TCR immunosequencing, statistical association of individual TCRs with disease status, and machine learning were combined to predict cytomegalovirus infection status. In a later analysis, previously published TCR beta repertoires from 666 donors were re-analyzed and high-resolution HLA genotyping was added so that TCR occurrence patterns could be studied. Rather than drawing on any new phenotypic data, the later analysis identified candidate immune exposures from TCR beta sequences and the way those sequences occurred across donors. An earlier analysis of some 500 of the donors used high-throughput TCR beta sequencing to judge whether each TCR beta V gene segment behaved as functional or pseudogenic. Alongside the repertoire data, information on donor age, sex, ethnicity and CMV serostatus was compiled. In a later genetic analysis, genome-wide SNP genotypes for about three fifths of the 666 donors were used, and that subset was treated as a discovery cohort. Every repertoire in the discovery cohort had been generated on one and the same sequencing platform. HLA typing covered class I and class II loci at four-digit resolution. The number of typed donors differed by locus: about 620-640 for A, B, C, DRB1 and DQB1; approximately 520 for DQA1; some 610 for DPA1; and 450 to 480 for DPB1. Because of strong linkage in the cohort, five DR-DQ haplotypes were treated as single units for association and clustering. Among some 400 genotyped donors of the cohort, an average of roughly 230,000 unique TCR beta nucleotide sequences was sequenced per donor, of which roughly 18% were non-productive.

The library was built by means of the immunoSEQ multiplex PCR assay. For the multiplex PCR, a mixture combining 60 forward primers for TCR Vbeta segments and 13 reverse primers for TCR Jbeta segments was used. Amplification of the CDR3 region of rearranged TCR beta genes was performed with a multiplex PCR assay on genomic DNA. The amplified TCR beta libraries were sequenced on the Illumina HiSeq System as 87-base-pair reads. The original pipeline was this. In a later analysis, some 80 million unique TCR beta chains were counted across the roughly 700 repertoires, and around 11 million of these chains were shared by at least two donors. Raw reads were error-corrected and collapsed into unique sequences by a nearest-neighbor algorithm in which closely related sequences were merged to remove PCR and sequencing errors. V, D and J gene segments were assigned by aligning CDR3 sequences to IMGT reference sequences. For a sequence to be retained, a match of at least six nucleotides was required to both a V gene segment and a J gene segment. A rearrangement was called productive if the CDR3 had no stop codons and remained in frame with V and J, and every other rearrangement was called non-productive. Following IMGT convention, CDR3 was defined as the stretch from the second conserved V-encoded cysteine to the conserved J-encoded phenylalanine. The earlier analysis of approximately 590 of the donors excluded any sequence lacking an unambiguous match to a single V gene segment. An earlier analysis of approximately 590 of the donors classified V segments as functional when productive rearrangements were above 56.7% and as segregating when the standard deviation between donors was above 5%. A statistical classification framework was built to diagnose cytomegalovirus status from the catalog of TCR beta chain sequences. In a later analysis, V and J genes were assigned by comparing TCR nucleotide sequences against IMGT/GENE-DB human TR gene sequences. Using the TCRdist pipeline, a later analysis assigned CDR3 sequences along with most-parsimonious VDJ recombination scenarios. In a later analysis, every TCR beta chain was defined by the combination of its CDR3 amino acid sequence and its V-gene family, and reads without a unique V-gene family were dropped. To address suspected cross-contamination and a sequencing artifact, a later analysis removed approximately 600 highly shared, low-generation-probability nucleotide sequences. In a later analysis, a clonal expansion index for each public chain was calculated from normalized within-repertoire ranks of inferred template counts. In a later analysis, generation probabilities were computed with a VDJ recombination model fitted to out-of-frame rearrangements, and the resulting probabilities were checked against IGoR. A later analysis scored TCR-TCR, TCR-HLA and TCR-CMV co-occurrence with hypergeometric tests, applying a repertoire-size bias correction to TCR pairs. A later analysis estimated false discovery rates by permuting HLA or CMV assignments 20 times. In a later analysis, co-occurring TCRs were grouped using DBSCAN, with TCRdist sequence similarity added in when clustering inside HLA-allele-positive subsets. Repertoires with fewer than 30,000 or more than 120,000 public chains were left out of co-occurrence clustering, as were five repertoires with anomalous nucleotide sharing. What TCRdb holds here is the immuneACCESS table cut down to in-frame rearrangements. Part of the clones is not present; checked against another copy, under half of the missing clones reflect an unresolved V gene, and the others are unexplained. V, J and clone size derive from that table, while D and trimming were established from the DNA sequence. In all, the sample holds around 120,000 clones, and 75% to 90% of those were seen once. The ten largest account for 5.5% to 7.5% of the sample.

Overall study outcomes, separate from this receptor: In a later analysis, the rate of TCR association differed among HLA loci, with DRB1 alleles having the most associated TCRs and HLA-C alleles having the fewest. When HLA alleles, especially DR and DQ, strongly co-occurred, attributing TCR associations to individual alleles was difficult. Linkage disequilibrium might explain the correlated functional status among segregating V segments, but an unknown experimental factor could not be ruled out. The authors suggested that the approach could potentially be extended to other disease states and immunological phenotypes. Specific HLA alleles were associated with 15,000 to 20,000 TCR beta sequences at a false discovery rate of 0.05 in a later analysis. Because counts were too low, roughly 16 rarely observed V segments, including chromosome 9 orphons, were excluded from the earlier analysis of some 540 of the donors. A later analysis reported that several top co-occurrence clusters appeared linked to parvovirus B19, influenza, CMV and Epstein-Barr virus. Compared with the approximately 670-donor mean, donors in an Asian-associated ancestry cluster had fewer N-insertions in productive TCRs, according to a later genetic analysis. A total of around 150 TCR beta chains were listed by the study as associated with cytomegalovirus. A later genetic analysis associated a missense DCLRE1C variant with V-gene and J-gene trimming of TCR beta chains, and an independent cohort replicated the association. Only TCR beta chains were sequenced in this cohort, and the absence of alpha or paired-chain data limited detectable features. Across donors, most TCR sequences were observed very rarely, whereas some public TCRs were present in many individuals. A few of the identified cytomegalovirus-associated TCR beta chains were confirmed in vitro to be specific for cytomegalovirus antigens. Because HLA typing was missing for some donors at each locus, association tests included only the typed subset. A later analysis found that most CMV-associated TCR beta chains appeared HLA-restricted, with HLA associations seemingly driven largely by CMV exposure. In a later analysis, HLA-associated TCR beta chains showed more clonal expansion and lower generation probabilities than non-associated chains that were equally common. A cluster of highly shared sequence variants was judged likely to be a technical artifact of the sequencing pipeline. Some IMGT-functional V segments, including TRBV6-2 and TRBV6-3, could not be told apart with the 87-base-pair reads, so those segments were excluded. A further reported finding was that TCR beta sequences accurately predicted the HLA-A and HLA-B alleles for most subjects in the first cohort. The classifier was reported to diagnose cytomegalovirus status with high specificity and sensitivity in both the original and validation cohorts. In an earlier analysis of 500 to 650 of the donors, most TCR beta V segments appeared in productive rearrangements about 90% or about 30% of the time, broadly matching IMGT annotations. Roughly uniform sequencing depth across donors was assumed in presence/absence analyses, although this assumption may not hold. For the cohort, immune exposure information was limited to CMV serostatus.

The TCR originated in a middle-aged woman in good health and CMV-seropositive. Source material: PBMCs. The chain is assembled from TRBV7-2 and TRBJ2-5; TRBD1 agrees with 10 junctional bases. The last part of the DNA fits TRBJ2-7 better; the J call may be wrong. The CDR3 reads CASSFGTGAYEQYF. The nucleotide sequence is given as TGTGCCAGCAGCTTCGGGACAGGGGCTTACGAGCAGTACTTC.